This T cell receptor (beta chain) was recorded in a study of shared clonotypes between healthy human individuals (dated by TCRdb to between 2020 and 2021). Context from the whole study: The cohort comprised two women and a few men aged 18 to 49 years. For each donor, CD4 naive and CD4 memory were each given three plates, CD8 naive was given two plates, and CD8 memory was given one plate. To estimate repertoire size and how much clonotypes are shared between individuals, the study performed deep sequencing of blood TCR repertoires from a handful of healthy adults. To increase sequencing depth and limit assay-specific biases, different laboratories used diverse techniques to prepare libraries and sequence TCR repertoires. Per donor, leukapheresis produced somewhere between about 0.9 and 10 billion PBMCs.

Using the deep immunoSEQ assay, TCR CDR3 regions were amplified from genomic DNA by multiplex PCR. Genomic DNA extracted from each cell subset was distributed evenly over all wells of several immunoSEQ 96-well plates, and each plate served as one replicate. For sorted subsets, around 200 ng genomic DNA, equal to 25,000 to 35,000 T cell genomes, was loaded into each replicate PCR. Purified libraries were quantified with a Qubit 3.0 fluorometer, sized on a Bioanalyzer 2100, and re-quantified with the KAPA Library Quantification kit. Every immunoSEQ 96-well plate was sequenced on a dedicated single-read 150-cycle Illumina NextSeq 550 flow cell. In the paper's pipeline: Because the immunoSEQ output included only junctional sequences and no quality scores, the filtering could not be the same as the filtering used for full-length reads. Sequences were annotated with PyIR, a Python wrapper for IgBLAST v1.9, using IMGT germline references to assign V/J genes and CDR3. Reads with weak V/J assignments (E-value above 1e-6), missing CDR3, stop codons, out-of-frame junctions, or ambiguous translated residues were removed. A V3J clonotype was defined by an identical inferred V gene, J gene, and CDR3 amino acid sequence. The percentage overlap between two repertoires was calculated by dividing the number of shared unique clonotypes by the size of the smaller repertoire. RTK rarefaction, the Chao1 estimator, and Recon v2.1 estimates of unobserved clonotypes were used to assess repertoire richness. Generation probabilities for all TCRbeta clonotypes obtained by the gDNA method from a handful of donors were computed using OLGA. What TCRdb holds here is the immuneACCESS table cut down to in-frame rearrangements. Part of the clones is not present; checked against another copy, under half of the missing clones reflect an unresolved V gene, and the others are unexplained. The V and J calls and clone size were taken over from that table, and D and trimming were inferred from the DNA. The sample table lists over 2 million clones, 90% to 95% of them with a count of one. Clones ranked in the top ten supply 0.13% of the sample.

Based on the germline V gene, the CDR1 and CDR2 sequences are SQVTM and ANQGSEA. The CDR3 runs 16 amino acids, cysteine and phenylalanine included. The kept DNA is CDR3 alone, 48 bases in frame from the first base. The trim is 6 bases for V and 2 bases for J, with a gap of 21 bases between the germline ends. As for this clone: It lacks a known antigen. No base quality values were provided; no much bigger clone lies one nucleotide off.

General findings and caveats noted by the study authors: Across four donors, 5% to 6% of naive CD4, 3% to 3.5% of naive CD8, about 2% of memory CD4, and 0.4% of memory CD8 clonotypes were shared. Incomplete sequencing was indicated by rarefaction of sorted-subset datasets, despite the large sequencing depth. Pairwise subsampling indicated that sequencing depth was expected to affect the degree of clonotype sharing among donors. Compared with non-shared clonotypes, the clonotypes found in all four sorted-subset donors had higher generation probabilities. Because the study included only a small number of donors, the genetic and exposure-history diversity represented was limited. Estimated clonotype richness was generally larger for naive than for memory subsets. Sampling was limited to blood, and TCR repertoires in tissue likely differ from TCR repertoires in blood.

The donors were healthy, HIV-negative adults who had no recently reported acute infections or vaccinations. Every donor was a Caucasian adult living in Nashville, Tennessee, USA. CD4+ T cells were enriched by magnetic negative selection; naive cells were then positively selected on CD45RA, and the negative fraction formed the memory subset. Blood was collected by leukapheresis, and PBMCs were isolated by Ficoll-Histopaque density gradient centrifugation and then cryopreserved in liquid nitrogen vapor phase. Analytical flow cytometry was used to check the purity and quantity of every magnetically sorted T cell population. Genomic DNA was isolated from each sorted fraction and quantified by UV absorbance on a Nanodrop 2000c.

This clonotype originated in a young man in good health. The sequence links TRBV29-1 to TRBJ2-3; D gene: possibly TRBD2, on 6 matching bases. The sample comprised naive CD4+ T cells sorted from blood. What the cell subset or site label conveys for this sample: CD45RA+ positively selected. The nucleotides read TGCAGCGTGCTTACTAGGAGGGGATCATACACAGATACGCAGTATTTT. It specifies CSVLTRRGSYTDTQYF.